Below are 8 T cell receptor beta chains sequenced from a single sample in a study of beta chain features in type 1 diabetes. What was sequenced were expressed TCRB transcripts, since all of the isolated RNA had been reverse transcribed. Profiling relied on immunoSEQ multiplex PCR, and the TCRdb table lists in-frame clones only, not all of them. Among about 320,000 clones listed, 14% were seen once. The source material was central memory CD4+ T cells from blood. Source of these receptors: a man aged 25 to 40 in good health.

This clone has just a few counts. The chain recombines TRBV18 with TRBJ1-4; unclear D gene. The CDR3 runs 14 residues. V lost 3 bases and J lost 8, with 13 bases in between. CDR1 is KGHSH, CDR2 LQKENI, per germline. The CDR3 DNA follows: TGTGCCAGCTCACCTAGACGAGAACCGGAAAAACTGTTTTTT. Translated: CASSPRREPEKLFF.

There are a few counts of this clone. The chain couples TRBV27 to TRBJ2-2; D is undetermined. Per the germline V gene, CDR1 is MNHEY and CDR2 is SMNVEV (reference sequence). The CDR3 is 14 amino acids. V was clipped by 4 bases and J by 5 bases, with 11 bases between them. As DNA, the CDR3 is TGTGCCAGCAGTTCCAACAAGCAAACCGGGGAGCTGTTTTTT. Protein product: CASSSNKQTGELFF.

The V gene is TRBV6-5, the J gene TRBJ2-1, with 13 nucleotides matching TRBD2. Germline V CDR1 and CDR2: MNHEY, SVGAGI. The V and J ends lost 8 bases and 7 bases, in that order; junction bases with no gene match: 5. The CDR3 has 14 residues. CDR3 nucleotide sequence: TGTGCCAGCGGGACTAGCGGGATTGTGAATGAGCAGTTCTTC. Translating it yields CASGTSGIVNEQFF.

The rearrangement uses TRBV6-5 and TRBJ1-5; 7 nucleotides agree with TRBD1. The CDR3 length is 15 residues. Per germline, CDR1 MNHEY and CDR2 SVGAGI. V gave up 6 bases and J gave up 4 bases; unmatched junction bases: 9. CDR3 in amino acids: CASRELGTENQPQHF. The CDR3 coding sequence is TGTGCCAGCAGAGAATTAGGGACAGAGAATCAGCCCCAGCATTTT.

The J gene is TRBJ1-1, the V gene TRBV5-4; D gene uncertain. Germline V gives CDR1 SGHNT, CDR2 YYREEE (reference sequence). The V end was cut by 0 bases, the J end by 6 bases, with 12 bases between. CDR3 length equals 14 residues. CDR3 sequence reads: CASSLGSGSAEAFF. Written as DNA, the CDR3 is TGTGCCAGCAGCTTGGGCTCAGGATCTGCTGAAGCTTTCTTT.

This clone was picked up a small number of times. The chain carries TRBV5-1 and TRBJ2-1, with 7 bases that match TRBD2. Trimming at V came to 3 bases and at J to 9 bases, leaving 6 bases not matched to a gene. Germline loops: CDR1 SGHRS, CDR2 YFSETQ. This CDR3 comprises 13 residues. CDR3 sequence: CASSSVGGSEQFF. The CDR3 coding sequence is TGCGCCAGCAGCTCGGTCGGGGGGAGTGAGCAGTTCTTC.

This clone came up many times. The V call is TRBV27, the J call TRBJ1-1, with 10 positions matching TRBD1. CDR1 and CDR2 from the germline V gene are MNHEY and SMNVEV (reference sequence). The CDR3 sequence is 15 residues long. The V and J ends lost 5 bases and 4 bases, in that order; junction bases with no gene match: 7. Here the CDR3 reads CASSKDRGLLTEAFF. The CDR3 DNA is TGTGCCAGCAGTAAAGACAGGGGGCTGCTCACTGAAGCTTTCTTT.

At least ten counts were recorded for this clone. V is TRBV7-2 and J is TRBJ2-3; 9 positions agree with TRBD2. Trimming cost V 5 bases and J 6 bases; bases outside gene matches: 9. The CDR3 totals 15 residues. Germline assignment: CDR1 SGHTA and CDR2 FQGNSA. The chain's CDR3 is CASSLMGGRADTQYF. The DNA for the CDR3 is TGTGCCAGCAGCCTAATGGGCGGGAGGGCCGATACGCAGTATTTT.